This T cell receptor beta chain was obtained from a study of tumor and adjacent non-tumor tissue in lung cancer. The study's findings and limits: Top 100 clones took a larger repertoire share in normal lung.

The germline V gene encodes CDR1 MNHEY and CDR2 SVGAGI. The CDR3 totals 18 residues. Trimming pared 6 bases from V and 6 bases from J, leaving 28 bases between. This sample's RNA came from whole unsorted tissue. Distant lung tissue was collected more than 3 cm away from the tumor edge. Newly diagnosed lung cancer patients had thoracic surgery in China, August–November 2014, without prior chemotherapy. Three rounds of nested PCR, following a modified ARM-PCR protocol, produced the TCRbeta library. TCRdb re-called the multiplex PCR reads with MiXCR, one entry per CDR3 protein. The sample shows about 43,000 distinct CDR3 sequences, 60% of them seen only once. This clonotype occurred many times. Its matching antigen is unknown.

The sequence was collected from a man between 50 and 59 years old with non-small cell lung cancer. The rearrangement joins TRBV6-5 to TRBJ2-3; D perhaps matches TRBD2 (6 bases). Sequenced sample: distant non-tumor lung tissue. The CDR3 spells CASSRSPGSGLGMDTQYF. The CDR3 bases are TGTGCCAGCAGCCGAAGCCCTGGGTCGGGACTGGGTATGGATACGCAGTATTTT.